This passage covers 25 T cell receptor beta chains from one sample sequenced in a study of STAT5B mutations in CD4+ large granular lymphocyte leukemia (dated by TCRdb to about 2022). Receptors were amplified or captured by the immunoSEQ multiplex PCR assay. As stored in TCRdb, this immuneACCESS dataset retains in-frame rearrangements with V and J assigned. A fraction of the clones does not appear; measured against another copy, unresolved V genes explain less than half of the discrepancy, and the remainder lacks a known reason. Across this sample there are under 35,000 clones, with roughly two thirds seen only once. The ten largest clones take up 1.5% to 2% of the sample. Sequenced: CD4+ T cells from blood buffy coats. All receptors derive from a human donor in good health.

Only a few counts were recorded for this clone. The chain couples TRBV19 to TRBJ2-3, with 8 bases matching TRBD1. The V gene's germline CDR1 is LNHDA and CDR2 SQIVND (reference sequence). This CDR3 comprises 14 residues. The V segment lost 8 bases and the J segment 3 bases; nucleotides outside the gene matches: 7. CDR3 in amino acids: CASSDRGLTDTQYF. DNA for the CDR3: TGTGCCAGTTCTGACAGGGGCTTGACAGATACGCAGTATTTT.

The chain couples TRBV9 to TRBJ1-4; 8 nucleotides match TRBD1. V shed 4 bases, J shed 1 base, and the junction held 9 bases outside the gene matches. CDR1 is SGDLS, CDR2 YYNGEE, per germline. The CDR3 is 17 amino acids. For the CDR3, the DNA is TGTGCCAGCAGCATTTCGACAGGGGTCGGAACTAATGAAAAACTGTTTTTT. As protein: CASSISTGVGTNEKLFF.

CDR3 coding DNA: TGTGCCAGCAGCTTCTACGGGACAGGCTATGGCTACACCTTC. Encoded protein: CASSFYGTGYGYTF. The chain couples TRBV5-4 to TRBJ1-2; 8 positions match TRBD1. The CDR3 is 14 amino acids. CDR1 SGHNT and CDR2 YYREEE come from the germline V gene (reference sequence). V lost 2 bases to trimming and J lost 4 bases; unmatched junction nucleotides: 4.

The J gene is TRBJ2-3, the V gene TRBV7-9, with 9 positions matching TRBD1. The CDR3 is 18 residues long. Trimming removed 4 bases from V and 3 bases from J; junction bases left unmatched: 14. Germline CDR1 and CDR2: SEHNR and FQNEAQ (reference sequence). The CDR3 bases are TGTGCCAGCAGCTCGTTACTGTCTACAGGGGGCAGGACAGATACGCAGTATTTT. Protein: CASSSLLSTGGRTDTQYF.

J is TRBJ2-3 and V is TRBV19; D unresolved. The CDR3 loop spans 17 amino acids. Trimming removed 0 bases from V and 0 bases from J, with 13 bases in between. CDR1 is LNHDA, CDR2 SQIVND, per germline (reference sequence). As DNA, the CDR3 is TGTGCCAGTAGTATAGATCTATCCGGACGAAGCACAGATACGCAGTATTTT. It encodes CASSIDLSGRSTDTQYF.

The chain links TRBV10-3 to TRBJ1-4; 7 bases agree with TRBD1. With V trimmed by 5 bases and J by 3 bases, 3 bases remained unmatched. Germline V gene sequence: CDR1 ENHRY, CDR2 SYGVKD. The CDR3 sequence is 14 residues long. The CDR3 DNA sequence: TGTGCCATCAGTCCGACAGGGCCTAATGAAAAACTGTTTTTT. Residues: CAISPTGPNEKLFF.

This clone was observed a few times. V usage is TRBV16 and J usage is TRBJ2-7, with D tentatively TRBD1 (6 bases). The CDR3 has 16 amino acids. Germline V gene sequence: CDR1 KGHSY, CDR2 FQNENV. V was shortened by 2 bases and J by 5 bases, with 19 bases between the two germline ends. The CDR3 region has the DNA TGTGCCAGCAGCCAAGTACCGGGCCAGGGGTTTAACGAGCAGTACTTC. This translates into CASSQVPGQGFNEQYF.

The CDR3 is CATSRPQGAAGELFF. Here the CDR3 DNA reads TGTGCCACCAGCAGACCTCAGGGGGCGGCCGGGGAGCTGTTTTTT. The V gene is TRBV15, the J gene TRBJ2-2, with TRBD1 matching 8 bases. Germline V gives CDR1 LNHNV, CDR2 YYDKDF (reference sequence). V dropped 2 bases and J dropped 6; count of bases not matched to a gene: 5. This CDR3 has 15 amino acids.

This sequence joins TRBV7-8 and TRBJ2-5, with TRBD2 as a possible D gene (5 bases). The germline V gene encodes CDR1 SGHVS and CDR2 FQNEAQ. The CDR3 is made up of 15 amino acids. V lost 6 bases to trimming and J lost 1 base, with 15 bases between them. As DNA, the CDR3 is TGTGCCAGCAGGTACGCGGTCGGGATCCAAGAGACCCAGTACTTC. Amino acids: CASRYAVGIQETQYF. The entire variable domain, with the rest obtained from reference TRBV7-8 and TRBJ2-5, is as follows: GAGVSQSPRYKVAKRGQDVALRCDPISGHVSLFWYQQALGQGPEFLTYFQNEAQLDKSGLPSDRFFAERPEGSVSTLKIQRTQQEDSAVYLCASRYAVGIQETQYFGPGTRLLVL.

V is TRBV5-1 and J is TRBJ1-3; unclear D gene. This CDR3 spans 14 amino acids. Germline V CDR1 and CDR2: SGHRS, YFSETQ. The V and J ends lost 4 bases and 2 bases respectively, with 10 bases between them. CDR3 nucleotides: TGCGCCAGCAGCCCGGTTCCCACTGGAAACACCATATATTTT. Amino acid sequence: CASSPVPTGNTIYF.

This clone appeared a few times. The chain carries TRBV9 and TRBJ1-2, with a possible D match to TRBD1 (6 bases). CDR3 length equals 15 residues. V was clipped by 4 bases and J by 4 bases, with 17 bases between them. Germline values: CDR1 SGDLS, CDR2 YYNGEE. CDR3 DNA sequence: TGTGCCAGCAGCTCCCCTCCACAGGGAACCTATGGCTACACCTTC. This gives the protein CASSSPPQGTYGYTF.

The chain employs TRBV11-1 and TRBJ2-6; no clear D gene. CDR1 and CDR2 from the germline V gene are SGHAT and FQDESV (reference sequence). Trimming left V 5 bases short and J 0 bases short, with 11 bases between. This CDR3 has 16 amino acids. CDR3 residues: CASSDTKISGANVLTF. Here the CDR3 DNA reads TGTGCCAGCAGCGACACCAAAATCTCTGGGGCCAACGTCCTGACTTTC.

This chain connects TRBV9 to TRBJ2-2, with TRBD1 matching over 10 bases. Germline V gives CDR1 SGDLS, CDR2 YYNGEE. CDR3 length: 13 amino acids. Trimming removed 8 bases from V and 5 bases from J; junction bases left unmatched: 3. As DNA, the CDR3 is TGTGCCAGTCGGGACAGGGGAACCGGGGAGCTGTTTTTT. Translating gives CASRDRGTGELFF. Full variable domain (rest looked up from reference TRBV9 and TRBJ2-2): DSGVTQTPKHLITATGQRVTLRCSPRSGDLSVYWYQQSLDQGLQFLIQYYNGEERAKGNILERFSAQQFPDLHSELNLSSLELGDSALYFCASRDRGTGELFFGEGSRLTVL.

The V call is TRBV7-9, the J call TRBJ2-1; D possibly matches TRBD1 or TRBD2 (5 bases each). The CDR3 consists of 16 residues. Looked up from germline, CDR1 is SEHNR and CDR2 is FQNEAQ (reference sequence). Trimming pared 5 bases from V and 3 bases from J, leaving 17 bases between. CDR3 protein: CASSAGTSIGYNEQFF. The CDR3 DNA reads TGTGCCAGCAGCGCCGGGACCTCAATAGGCTACAATGAGCAGTTCTTC.

The CDR3 sequence: CASSFQAGQRDTQYF. The DNA for the CDR3 is TGCGCCAGCAGCTTCCAGGCAGGCCAGCGGGATACGCAGTATTTT. J is TRBJ2-3 and V is TRBV5-1, with D possibly being TRBD2 (5 bases). CDR3 length: 15 amino acids. Germline lookup yields CDR1 SGHRS and CDR2 YFSETQ. V shed 2 bases and J shed 6 bases, with 16 bases lying between them.

This clone was picked up a small number of times. The V call is TRBV10-3, the J call TRBJ1-3, with D unclear. CDR1 and CDR2 from the germline V gene are ENHRY and SYGVKD. CDR3 length: 12 residues. Trimming shortened V by 7 bases and J by 4 bases, and 8 bases separated the two germline ends. The CDR3: CAIKAAGNTIYF. The CDR3 nucleotides are TGTGCCATCAAAGCAGCCGGAAACACCATATATTTT.

The chain couples TRBV6-6 to TRBJ2-3; 7 positions match TRBD2. The ends lost 6 bases at V and 6 bases at J; junction bases unmatched: 9. CDR1 is MNHNY and CDR2 is SVGAGI in the germline V gene (reference sequence). The CDR3 consists of 14 residues. The DNA of the CDR3 is TGTGCCAGCAGCCTAAGCGGGGCGGAGGATACGCAGTATTTT. Its translation is CASSLSGAEDTQYF.

The chain links TRBV18 to TRBJ2-1, with D perhaps given as TRBD1 or TRBD2 (5 bases each). CDR3 length equals 19 residues. The V end lost 1 base, the J end lost 4 bases, and 23 bases lay between the germline ends. Germline V gene sequence: CDR1 KGHSH, CDR2 LQKENI. DNA for the CDR3: TGTGCCAGCTCACCACTGACGCCTACCGGGACGACGCCGTACAATGAGCAGTTCTTC. Translating gives CASSPLTPTGTTPYNEQFF. The full variable domain, in which reference TRBV18 and TRBJ2-1 provide the parts outside the CDR3, is NAGVMQNPRHLVRRRGQEARLRCSPMKGHSHVYWYRQLPEEGLKFMVYLQKENIIDESGMPKERFSAEFPKEGPSILRIQQVVRGDSAAYFCASSPLTPTGTTPYNEQFFGPGTRLTVL.

V gene TRBV7-8 combines with J gene TRBJ2-7; D call uncertain. V lost 8 bases, J lost 3 bases, and 14 bases lay in between. This CDR3 has 13 residues. The germline CDR1 and CDR2 sequences are SGHVS and FQNEAQ. DNA of the CDR3: TGTGCCAGCGCCGAAGGTCCCGACTACGAGCAGTACTTC. Translated: CASAEGPDYEQYF.

The chain couples TRBV15 to TRBJ1-2; 7 positions match TRBD1. In germline, CDR1 is LNHNV, CDR2 YYDKDF (reference sequence). The V segment lost 1 base and the J segment 5 bases; nucleotides outside the gene matches: 4. The CDR3 runs 14 residues. CDR3 protein: CATSRVDREYGYTF. The CDR3 nucleotides read TGTGCCACCAGCAGAGTTGACAGGGAATATGGCTACACCTTC. Supplemented by reference TRBV15 and TRBJ1-2, the full variable domain reads DAMVIQNPRYQVTQFGKPVTLSCSQTLNHNVMYWYQQKSSQAPKLLFHYYDKDFNNEADTPDNFQSRRPNTSFCFLDIRSPGLGDTAMYLCATSRVDREYGYTFGSGTRLTVV.

The rearrangement joins TRBV2 to TRBJ2-3; 7 nucleotides agree with TRBD1. This CDR3 has 16 amino acids. The J segment lost 2 bases and the V segment lost 1 base, leaving 6 bases of the junction unmatched. Germline CDR1 reads SNHLY; CDR2 reads FYNNEI. The CDR3 loop is CASSEGRGPHTDTQYF. The CDR3 DNA follows: TGTGCCAGCAGTGAAGGAAGGGGGCCCCACACAGATACGCAGTATTTT.

This clone was seen a few times. The gene calls are TRBV6-1 and TRBJ1-4, with D maybe TRBD1 (6 bases). Deletions cut 6 bases from V and 7 bases from J, with 12 bases between. This CDR3 has 13 residues. CDR1 and CDR2 (germline): MNHNS, SASEGT. The CDR3 sequence is CASRGGTIEKLFF. In DNA form, the CDR3 reads TGTGCCAGCAGGGGGGGGACAATTGAAAAACTGTTTTTT.

The V and J genes are TRBV6-5 and TRBJ1-2; D is ambiguous. The CDR3 sequence is 15 residues long. V was shortened by 2 bases and J by 3 bases, with 13 bases between the two germline ends. The germline CDR1 and CDR2 sequences are MNHEY and SVGAGI. The DNA of the CDR3 is TGTGCCAGCAGTTACGATCGGCTGCCAGACTATGGCTACACCTTC. This codes for CASSYDRLPDYGYTF.

The genes are TRBV7-2 and TRBJ2-7, with D tentatively TRBD1 (6 bases). Per the germline V gene, CDR1 is SGHTA and CDR2 is FQGNSA. V was clipped by 4 bases and J by 4 bases, with 14 bases between them. The CDR3 is 14 residues long. The CDR3 DNA sequence: TGTGCCAGCAGCTCAACAGGGTGGTCTTACGAGCAGTACTTC. This encodes CASSSTGWSYEQYF.

This chain links TRBV6-5 with TRBJ2-7; D is possibly TRBD1 or TRBD2 (7 bases each). This CDR3 has 15 amino acids. V lost 2 bases and J lost 6, with 17 bases in between. CDR1 is MNHEY, CDR2 SVGAGI, per germline. CDR3 nucleotides: TGTGCCAGCAGTTACGGGGGGGTACAGGGGCTCGAGCAGTACTTC. This gives the protein CASSYGGVQGLEQYF.